This TCR beta chain was profiled in a study of CD8 T cells in Susac syndrome. Study outcomes and limitations: Where Susac syndrome CD4+ T cell repertoires were concerned, no clonal expansion was evident.

Points on this clonotype: Its antigen remains unidentified.

Reverse transcription used about 0.5 to 1 ug RNA and random hexamers. immunoSEQ multiplex PCR amplified TCR beta CDR3 across 54 Vbeta, 13 Jbeta. MiXCR was run by TCRdb on the immunoSEQ multiplex PCR reads, yielding one entry per CDR3 protein. The sample lists about 140,000 distinct CDR3 sequences; about 95% were seen once. V dropped 0 bases and J dropped 8 bases, with 14 bases sitting between them. Germline loops: CDR1 MGHRA, CDR2 YSYEKL. The CDR3 is made up of 15 amino acids. This clonotype was sampled from a human donor with Susac syndrome. Material: CD4+ T cells from PBMCs. The genes are TRBV4-1 and TRBJ1-3; D uncertain. The CDR3 sequence: CASSQEVARMDTIYF. The CDR3 DNA reads as TGCGCCAGCAGCCAAGAAGTCGCCAGGATGGACACCATATATTTT.